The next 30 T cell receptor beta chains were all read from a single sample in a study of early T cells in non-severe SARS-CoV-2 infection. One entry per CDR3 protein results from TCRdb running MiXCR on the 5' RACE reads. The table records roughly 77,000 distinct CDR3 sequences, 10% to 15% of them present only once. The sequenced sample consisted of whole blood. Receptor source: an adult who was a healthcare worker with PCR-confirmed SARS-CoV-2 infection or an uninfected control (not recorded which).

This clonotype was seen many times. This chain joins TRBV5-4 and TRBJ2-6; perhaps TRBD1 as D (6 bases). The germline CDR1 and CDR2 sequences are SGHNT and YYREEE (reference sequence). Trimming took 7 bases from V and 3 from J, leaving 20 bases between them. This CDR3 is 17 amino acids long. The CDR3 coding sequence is TGTGCCAGCCAATCAGGGGCACTCTTCGGTGGGGCCAACGTCCTGACTTTC. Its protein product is CASQSGALFGGANVLTF.

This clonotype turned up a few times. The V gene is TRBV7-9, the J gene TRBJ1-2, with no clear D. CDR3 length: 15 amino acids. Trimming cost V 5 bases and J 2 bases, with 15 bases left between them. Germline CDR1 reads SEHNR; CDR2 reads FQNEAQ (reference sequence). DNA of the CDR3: TGTGCCAGCAGCCCCCCGACGCGGAAGAACTATGGCTACACCTTC. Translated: CASSPPTRKNYGYTF.

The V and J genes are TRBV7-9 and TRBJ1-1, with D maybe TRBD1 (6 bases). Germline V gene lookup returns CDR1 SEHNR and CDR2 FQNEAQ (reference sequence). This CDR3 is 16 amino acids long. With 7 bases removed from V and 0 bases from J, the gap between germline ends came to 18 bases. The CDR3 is CASTTNRTALNTEAFF. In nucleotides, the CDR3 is TGTGCCAGCACGACAAATCGGACAGCCTTGAACACTGAAGCTTTCTTT.

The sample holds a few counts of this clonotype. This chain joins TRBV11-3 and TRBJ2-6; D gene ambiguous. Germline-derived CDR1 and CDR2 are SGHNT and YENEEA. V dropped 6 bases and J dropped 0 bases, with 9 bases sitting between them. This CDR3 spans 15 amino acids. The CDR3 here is CASRPSYSGANVLTF. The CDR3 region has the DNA TGTGCCAGCAGACCCTCCTACTCTGGGGCCAACGTCCTGACTTTC.

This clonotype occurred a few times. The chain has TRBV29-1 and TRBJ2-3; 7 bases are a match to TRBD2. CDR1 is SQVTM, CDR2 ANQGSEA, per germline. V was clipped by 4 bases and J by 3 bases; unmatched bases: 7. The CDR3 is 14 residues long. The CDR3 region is CSVGASGPTDTQYF. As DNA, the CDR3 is TGCAGCGTTGGGGCTAGCGGTCCTACAGATACGCAGTATTTT.

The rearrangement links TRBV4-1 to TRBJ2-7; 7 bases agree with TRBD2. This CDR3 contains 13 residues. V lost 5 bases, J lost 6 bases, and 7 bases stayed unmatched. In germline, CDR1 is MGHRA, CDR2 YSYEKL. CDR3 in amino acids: CASSNGRRSEQYF. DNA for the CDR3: TGCGCCAGCAGCAACGGGAGGCGCTCCGAGCAGTACTTC.

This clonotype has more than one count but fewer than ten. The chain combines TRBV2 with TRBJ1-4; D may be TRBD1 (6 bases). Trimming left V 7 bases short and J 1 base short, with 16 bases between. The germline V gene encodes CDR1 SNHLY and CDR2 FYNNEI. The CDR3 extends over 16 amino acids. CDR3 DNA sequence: TGTGCCAGCAATCCCGGGACACTAGTAACTAATGAAAAACTGTTTTTT. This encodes CASNPGTLVTNEKLFF.

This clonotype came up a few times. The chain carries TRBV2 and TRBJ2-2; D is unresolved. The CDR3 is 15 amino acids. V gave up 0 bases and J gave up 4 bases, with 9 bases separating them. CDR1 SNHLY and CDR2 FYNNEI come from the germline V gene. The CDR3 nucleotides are TGTGCCAGCAGTGAAGCGCTTCCGGGCACCGGGGAGCTGTTTTTT. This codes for CASSEALPGTGELFF.

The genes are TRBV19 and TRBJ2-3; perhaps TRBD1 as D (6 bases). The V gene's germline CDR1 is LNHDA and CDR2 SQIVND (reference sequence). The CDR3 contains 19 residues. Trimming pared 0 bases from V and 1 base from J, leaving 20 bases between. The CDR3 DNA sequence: TGTGCCAGTAGTATAGATCCCTTCCCGGGACAAGGACGCACAGATACGCAGTATTTT. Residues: CASSIDPFPGQGRTDTQYF.

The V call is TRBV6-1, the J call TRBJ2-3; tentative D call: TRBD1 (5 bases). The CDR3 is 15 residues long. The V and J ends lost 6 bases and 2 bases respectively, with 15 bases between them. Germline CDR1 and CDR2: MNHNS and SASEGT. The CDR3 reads CASRGTTDYTDTQYF. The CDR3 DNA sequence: TGTGCCAGCAGGGGAACGACAGATTACACAGATACGCAGTATTTT.

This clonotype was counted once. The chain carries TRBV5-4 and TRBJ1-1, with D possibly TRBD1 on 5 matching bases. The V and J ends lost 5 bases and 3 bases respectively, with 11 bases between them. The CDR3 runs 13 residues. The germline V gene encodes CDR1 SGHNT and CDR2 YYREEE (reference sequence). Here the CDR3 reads CASSFDRDTEAFF. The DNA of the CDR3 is TGTGCCAGCAGTTTCGACAGAGACACTGAAGCTTTCTTT. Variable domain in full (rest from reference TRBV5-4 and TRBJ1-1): ETGVTQSPTHLIKTRGQQVTLRCSSQSGHNTVSWYQQALGQGPQFIFQYYREEENGRGNFPPRFSGLQFPNYSSELNVNALELDDSALYLCASSFDRDTEAFFGQGTRLTVV.

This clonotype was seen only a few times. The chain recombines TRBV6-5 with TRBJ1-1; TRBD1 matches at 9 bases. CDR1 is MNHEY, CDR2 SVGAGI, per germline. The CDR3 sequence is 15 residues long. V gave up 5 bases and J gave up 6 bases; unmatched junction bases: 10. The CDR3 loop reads CASSPAGTGLSEAFF. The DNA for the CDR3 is TGTGCCAGCAGTCCGGCCGGGACAGGGCTCTCTGAAGCTTTCTTT.

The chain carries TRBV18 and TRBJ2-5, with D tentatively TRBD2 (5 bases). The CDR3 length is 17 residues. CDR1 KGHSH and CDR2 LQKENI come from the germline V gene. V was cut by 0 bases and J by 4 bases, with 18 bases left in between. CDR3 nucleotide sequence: TGTGCCAGCTCACCACCGTTTCGAGGGAGTTCGGGAGAGACCCAGTACTTC. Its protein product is CASSPPFRGSSGETQYF.

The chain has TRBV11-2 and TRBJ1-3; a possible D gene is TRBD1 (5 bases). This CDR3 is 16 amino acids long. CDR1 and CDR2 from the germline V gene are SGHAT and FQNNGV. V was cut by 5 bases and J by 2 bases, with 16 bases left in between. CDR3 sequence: CASSPPHRLPGNTIYF. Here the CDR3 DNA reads TGTGCCAGCAGCCCGCCCCACAGGTTACCTGGAAACACCATATATTTT.

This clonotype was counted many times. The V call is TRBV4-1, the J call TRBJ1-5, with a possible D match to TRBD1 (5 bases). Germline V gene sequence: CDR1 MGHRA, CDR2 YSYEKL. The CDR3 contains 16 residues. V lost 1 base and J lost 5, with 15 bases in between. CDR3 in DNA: TGCGCCAGCAGCCAAGGGGACCGAGGACCCTATCAGCCCCAGCATTTT. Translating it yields CASSQGDRGPYQPQHF.

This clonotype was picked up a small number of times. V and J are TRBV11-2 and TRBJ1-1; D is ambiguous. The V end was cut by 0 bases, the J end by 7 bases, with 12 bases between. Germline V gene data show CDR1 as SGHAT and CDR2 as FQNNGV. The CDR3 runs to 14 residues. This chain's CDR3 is CASSLDRRQGEAFF. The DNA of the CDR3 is TGTGCCAGCAGCTTAGATCGACGCCAAGGTGAAGCTTTCTTT.

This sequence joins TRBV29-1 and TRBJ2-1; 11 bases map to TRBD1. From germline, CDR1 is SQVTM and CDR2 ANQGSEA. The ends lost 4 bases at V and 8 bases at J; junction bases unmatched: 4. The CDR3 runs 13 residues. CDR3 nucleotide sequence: TGCAGCGTTGGGGACAGGGGGAGGTATGAGCAGTTCTTC. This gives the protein CSVGDRGRYEQFF.

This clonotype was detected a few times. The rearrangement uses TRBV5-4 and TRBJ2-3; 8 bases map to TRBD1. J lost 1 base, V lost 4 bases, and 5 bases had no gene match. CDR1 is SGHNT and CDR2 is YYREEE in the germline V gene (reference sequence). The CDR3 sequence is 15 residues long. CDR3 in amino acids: CASSVQGAGTDTQYF. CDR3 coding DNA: TGTGCCAGCAGCGTCCAGGGGGCCGGCACAGATACGCAGTATTTT.

CDR3 sequence (DNA): TGTGCCAGCAGCCTAGGACACTTCCAAGAGACCCAGTACTTC. Protein sequence: CASSLGHFQETQYF. This chain joins TRBV7-9 and TRBJ2-5, with TRBD1 as a possible D gene (5 bases). V was pared by 5 bases and J by 1 base, with 11 bases between. Looked up from germline, CDR1 is SEHNR and CDR2 is FQNEAQ (reference sequence). The CDR3 totals 14 residues.

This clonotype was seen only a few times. CDR3 in DNA: TGTGCCAGCAGTTCCAAGCGGGGACCTAGCAATCAGCCCCAGCATTTT. It yields the protein CASSSKRGPSNQPQHF. The chain is built from TRBV6-6 and TRBJ1-5; D might be TRBD1 (5 bases). The germline gives CDR1 MNHNY, CDR2 SVGAGI (reference sequence). The germline V and J ends were trimmed by 4 bases and 0 bases, with 13 bases remaining between them. The CDR3 runs to 16 residues.

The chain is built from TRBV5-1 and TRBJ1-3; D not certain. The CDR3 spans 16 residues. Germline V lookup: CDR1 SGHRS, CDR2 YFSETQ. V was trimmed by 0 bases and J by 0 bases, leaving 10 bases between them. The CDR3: CASSLEASISGNTIYF. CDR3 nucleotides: TGCGCCAGCAGCTTGGAGGCCAGTATCTCTGGAAACACCATATATTTT. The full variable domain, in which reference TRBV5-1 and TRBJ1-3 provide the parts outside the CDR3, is KAGVTQTPRYLIKTRGQQVTLSCSPISGHRSVSWYQQTPGQGLQFLFEYFSETQRNKGNFPGRFSGRQFSNSRSEMNVSTLELGDSALYLCASSLEASISGNTIYFGEGSWLTVV.

The CDR3 is CASSLAQKPDTQYF. CDR3 DNA: TGTGCCAGCAGCTTAGCACAGAAACCAGATACGCAGTATTTT. The chain couples TRBV7-9 to TRBJ2-3; no clear D. The CDR3 has 14 residues. CDR1 is SEHNR and CDR2 is FQNEAQ in the germline V gene (reference sequence). Trimming shortened V by 0 bases and J by 4 bases, and 8 bases separated the two germline ends.

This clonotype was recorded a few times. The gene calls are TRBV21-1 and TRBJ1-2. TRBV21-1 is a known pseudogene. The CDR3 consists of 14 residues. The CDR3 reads CASGRAGKVKGYTF. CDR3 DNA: TGTGCCAGCGGGAGGGCAGGGAAGGTTAAGGGCTACACCTTC.

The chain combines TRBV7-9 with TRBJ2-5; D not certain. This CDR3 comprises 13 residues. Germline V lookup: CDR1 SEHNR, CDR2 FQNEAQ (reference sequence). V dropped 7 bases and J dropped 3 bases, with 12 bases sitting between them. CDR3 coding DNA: TGTGCCAGCAACCTGAACCAAAAAGAGACCCAGTACTTC. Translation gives CASNLNQKETQYF.

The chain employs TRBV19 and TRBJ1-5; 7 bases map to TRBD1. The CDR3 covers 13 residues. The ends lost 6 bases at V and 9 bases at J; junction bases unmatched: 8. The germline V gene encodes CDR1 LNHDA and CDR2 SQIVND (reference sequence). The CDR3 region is CASRDRVLGPQHF. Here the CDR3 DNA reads TGTGCCAGTAGAGACAGGGTCCTCGGGCCCCAGCATTTT.

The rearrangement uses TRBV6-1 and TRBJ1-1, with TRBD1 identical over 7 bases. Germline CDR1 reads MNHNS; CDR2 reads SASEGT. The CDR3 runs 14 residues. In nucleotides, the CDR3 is TGTGCTACCGACAGGGTTCCGGGGAGGGCTGAAGCTTTCTTT. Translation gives CATDRVPGRAEAFF.

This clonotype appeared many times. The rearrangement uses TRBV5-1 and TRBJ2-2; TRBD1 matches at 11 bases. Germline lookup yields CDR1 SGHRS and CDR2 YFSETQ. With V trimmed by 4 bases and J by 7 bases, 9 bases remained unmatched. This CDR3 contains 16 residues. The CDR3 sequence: CASSPFRTGGVGELFF. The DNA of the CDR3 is TGCGCCAGCAGCCCATTCCGGACAGGGGGCGTCGGGGAGCTGTTTTTT.

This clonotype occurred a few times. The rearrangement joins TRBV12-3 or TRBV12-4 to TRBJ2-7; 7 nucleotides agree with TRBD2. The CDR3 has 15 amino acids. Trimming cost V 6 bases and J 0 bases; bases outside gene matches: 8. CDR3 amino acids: CASSRSGESSYEQYF. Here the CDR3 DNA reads TGTGCCAGCAGCCGGAGCGGGGAGAGCTCCTACGAGCAGTACTTC.

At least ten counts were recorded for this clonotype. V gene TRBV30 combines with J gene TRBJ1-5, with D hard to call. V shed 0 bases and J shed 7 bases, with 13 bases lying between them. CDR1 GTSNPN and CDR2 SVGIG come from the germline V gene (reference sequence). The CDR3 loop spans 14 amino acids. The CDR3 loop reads CAWSVNLGRQPQHF. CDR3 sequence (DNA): TGTGCCTGGAGTGTAAATTTAGGAAGGCAGCCCCAGCATTTT.

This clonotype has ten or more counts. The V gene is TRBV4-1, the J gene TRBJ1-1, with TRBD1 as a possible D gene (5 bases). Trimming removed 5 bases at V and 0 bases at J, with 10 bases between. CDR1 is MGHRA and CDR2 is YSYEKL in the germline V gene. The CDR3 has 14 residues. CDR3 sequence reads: CASSGGALNTEAFF. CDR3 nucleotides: TGCGCCAGCAGCGGTGGGGCCTTGAACACTGAAGCTTTCTTT.